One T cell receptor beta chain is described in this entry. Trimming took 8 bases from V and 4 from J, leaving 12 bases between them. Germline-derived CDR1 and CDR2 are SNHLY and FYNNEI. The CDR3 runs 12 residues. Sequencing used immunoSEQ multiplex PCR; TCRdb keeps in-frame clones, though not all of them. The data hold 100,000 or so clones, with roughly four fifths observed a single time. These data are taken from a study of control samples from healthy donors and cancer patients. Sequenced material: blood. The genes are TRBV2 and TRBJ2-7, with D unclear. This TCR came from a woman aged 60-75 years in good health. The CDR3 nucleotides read TGTGCCAGCGCTCCGGTTGGGTACGAGCAGTACTTC. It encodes CASAPVGYEQYF. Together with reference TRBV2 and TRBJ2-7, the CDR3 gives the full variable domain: EPEVTQTPSHQVTQMGQEVILRCVPISNHLYFYWYRQILGQKVEFLVSFYNNEISEKSEIFDDQFSVERPDGSNFTLKIRSTKLEDSAMYFCASAPVGYEQYFGPGTRLTVT.